This passage covers 4 T cell receptor beta chains from one sample sequenced in a study of vaccination and CD4 T cells after COVID-19. Their antigens remain unidentified. Oncomine TCR Beta short-read sequencing was applied to DNA from cultured CD4+ T cells. MiXCR, run by TCRdb on the PCR reads, gives a single entry per CDR3 protein. The sample includes 5,000 to 7,500 distinct CDR3 sequences, roughly 53% seen only once; the top ten take less than 30%. Treatment: approximately 10-day PBMC culture with coronavirus spike peptide pools or control peptides (ViraFEST assay). The unexposed donor's CD4+ T cells were collected before the COVID-19 pandemic (2011-2018). Material: CD4+ T cells from blood, cultured in vitro. The receptors here all came from a human donor in good health.

The rearrangement uses TRBV11-2 and TRBJ2-5; D ambiguous. The CDR3 has 17 amino acids. V dropped 0 bases and J dropped 1 base, with 15 bases sitting between them. Germline V gene data show CDR1 as SGHAT and CDR2 as FQNNGV. The CDR3, as DNA: TGTGCCAGCAGCTTAGAACGGTCCCGGGCCATCCAAGAGACCCAGTACTTC. This encodes CASSLERSRAIQETQYF. Filled out from reference TRBV11-2 and TRBJ2-5, the complete variable domain reads EAGVAQSPRYKIIEKRQSVAFWCNPISGHATLYWYQQILGQGPKLLIQFQNNGVVDDSQLPKDRFSAERLKGVDSTLKIQPAKLEDSAVYLCASSLERSRAIQETQYFGPGTRLLVL.

This clonotype has only a few counts. The CDR3 nucleotides are TGTGCCAGCAGTTTATCAGGGGGCTATGGCTACACCTTC. It specifies CASSLSGGYGYTF. V and J are TRBV27 and TRBJ1-2; D possibly corresponds to TRBD1 (6 bases). V lost 0 bases to trimming and J lost 4 bases, with 6 bases between them. The germline CDR1 and CDR2 sequences are MNHEY and SMNVEV (reference sequence). This CDR3 is 13 amino acids long.

This chain connects TRBV2 to TRBJ1-2, with D tentatively TRBD1 (5 bases). The CDR3 is made up of 16 amino acids. In germline, CDR1 is SNHLY, CDR2 FYNNEI. V was shortened by 6 bases and J by 5 bases, with 22 bases between the two germline ends. The CDR3 spells CASSPGGFSREYGYTF. The CDR3 region has the DNA TGTGCCAGCAGCCCCGGGGGGTTCTCTCGGGAATATGGCTACACCTTC.

In DNA form, the CDR3 reads TGTGCCAGCAGCCCAGCCACAAGACAGGGTCTCACTGAAGCTTTCTTT. Translated: CASSPATRQGLTEAFF. This rearrangement joins TRBV7-6 to TRBJ1-1; 7 bases fit TRBD1. The V and J ends lost 5 bases and 4 bases, in that order; junction bases with no gene match: 13. CDR1 is SGHVS, CDR2 FNYEAQ, per germline. The length of the CDR3 is 16 residues.